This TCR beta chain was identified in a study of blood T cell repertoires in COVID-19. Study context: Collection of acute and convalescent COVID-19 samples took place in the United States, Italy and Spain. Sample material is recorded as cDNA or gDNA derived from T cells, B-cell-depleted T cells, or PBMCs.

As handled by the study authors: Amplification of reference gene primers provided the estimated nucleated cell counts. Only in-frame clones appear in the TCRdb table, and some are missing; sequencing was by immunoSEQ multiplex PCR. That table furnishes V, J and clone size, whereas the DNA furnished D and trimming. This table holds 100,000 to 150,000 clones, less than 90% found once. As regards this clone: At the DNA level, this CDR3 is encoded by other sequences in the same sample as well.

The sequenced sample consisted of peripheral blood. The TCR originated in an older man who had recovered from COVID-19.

The CDR3 reads CASSLTGGRETQYF. As DNA, the CDR3 is TGCGCCAGCAGCCTAACAGGGGGGCGGGAGACCCAGTACTTC. This rearrangement joins TRBV5-1 to TRBJ2-5; TRBD1 aligns across 8 bases. Looked up from germline, CDR1 is SGHRS and CDR2 is YFSETQ. V lost 4 bases to trimming and J lost 5 bases; unmatched junction nucleotides: 7. CDR3 size: 14 residues.